Below are 19 T cell receptor beta chains sequenced from a single sample in a study of somatic mutations in cytotoxic T cells in rheumatoid arthritis. TCRdb keeps only in-frame clones here, not all; method: immunoSEQ multiplex PCR. The sample lists about 4,200 clones; nearly 90% were seen once. The source material was CD8+ T cells sorted from blood. The source is an older woman with rheumatoid arthritis.

The rearrangement links TRBV29-1 to TRBJ2-3; D is possibly TRBD2 (6 bases). Germline CDR1 SQVTM, CDR2 ANQGSEA. V was cut by 3 bases and J by 2 bases, with 12 bases left in between. CDR3 length: 14 residues. CDR3 sequence reads: CSVEGGIYTDTQYF. The CDR3 DNA reads as TGCAGCGTTGAGGGCGGGATTTACACAGATACGCAGTATTTT.

This clone was counted only a few times. The rearrangement joins TRBV13 to TRBJ2-1; D is perhaps TRBD1 (6 bases). The CDR3 sequence is 15 residues long. Germline V lookup: CDR1 PRHDT, CDR2 FYEKMQ (reference sequence). Trimming shortened V by 4 bases and J by 1 base, and 11 bases separated the two germline ends. The CDR3 here is CASSSRQESYNEQFF. CDR3 DNA sequence: TGTGCCAGCAGCTCCCGACAGGAGTCCTACAATGAGCAGTTCTTC.

This CDR3 reads CASSVSPKLMNAEAFF. CDR3 in DNA: TGTGCCAGCAGCGTAAGCCCCAAACTCATGAACGCAGAAGCTTTCTTT. The rearrangement joins TRBV9 to TRBJ1-1; D not certain. Germline V lookup: CDR1 SGDLS, CDR2 YYNGEE. The CDR3 runs 16 residues. With 1 base removed from V and 8 bases from J, the gap between germline ends came to 21 bases.

V and J are TRBV27 and TRBJ2-7; 8 bases line up with TRBD2. In germline, CDR1 is MNHEY, CDR2 SMNVEV (reference sequence). The CDR3 consists of 16 residues. The V and J ends lost 5 bases and 3 bases, in that order; junction bases with no gene match: 12. CDR3 region: CASSPRDGGRSYEQYF. In DNA, the CDR3 is TGTGCCAGCAGTCCCCGTGATGGCGGGAGGAGCTACGAGCAGTACTTC.

This clone occurred once. This sequence joins TRBV4-1 and TRBJ2-5; 8 bases are a match to TRBD1. V was clipped by 1 base and J by 7 bases; unmatched bases: 11. CDR1 is MGHRA and CDR2 is YSYEKL in the germline V gene. The CDR3 is 16 residues long. CDR3 in DNA: TGCGCCAGCAGCCAAGTCCCGACAGGGGCGGGCGGGACCCAGTACTTC. Translated, it gives CASSQVPTGAGGTQYF.

The chain combines TRBV27 with TRBJ2-2; 7 bases are shared with TRBD1. The V gene's germline CDR1 is MNHEY and CDR2 SMNVEV (reference sequence). The CDR3 runs 13 residues. Trimming took 4 bases from V and 6 from J; bases not matched to a gene: 2. CDR3: CASSSTGAGELFF. The CDR3, as DNA: TGTGCCAGCAGTTCTACAGGGGCCGGGGAGCTGTTTTTT.

A single count supports this clone. This rearrangement joins TRBV10-3 to TRBJ1-2; possibly TRBD1 for D (5 bases). The CDR3 loop spans 15 amino acids. The V end was cut by 3 bases, the J end by 0 bases, with 11 bases between. Germline V CDR1 and CDR2: ENHRY, SYGVKD. The CDR3 region has the DNA TGTGCCATCAGTGATGAGGGGACTACTAACTATGGCTACACCTTC. Protein sequence: CAISDEGTTNYGYTF.

This chain connects TRBV5-6 to TRBJ1-2, with TRBD1 matching over 9 bases. CDR3 length: 16 amino acids. In germline, CDR1 is SGHDT, CDR2 YYEEEE. The V and J ends lost 0 bases and 4 bases, in that order; junction bases with no gene match: 7. The DNA of the CDR3 is TGTGCCAGCAGCTTGGCACAGGGGGCGCGAGGCTATGGCTACACCTTC. It codes for CASSLAQGARGYGYTF.

This clone was detected only once. The V and J genes are TRBV29-1 and TRBJ2-2, with 8 bases lining up with TRBD2. V lost 4 bases to trimming and J lost 4 bases; unmatched junction nucleotides: 17. This CDR3 is 18 amino acids long. Germline CDR1 reads SQVTM; CDR2 reads ANQGSEA. The CDR3 DNA reads as TGCAGCGTTGGAATGGATTGGCTAGCGGGTGCGACCACCGGGGAGCTGTTTTTT. Its protein is CSVGMDWLAGATTGELFF.

The chain combines TRBV18 with TRBJ2-7; D gene ambiguous. There are 12 residues in the CDR3. Trimming removed 3 bases from V and 6 bases from J, with 9 bases in between. Germline CDR1 KGHSH, CDR2 LQKENI. CDR3 bases: TGTGCCAGCTCACCCCCAGACTCCGAGCAGTACTTC. Translated, it gives CASSPPDSEQYF.

This clone was seen only a few times. V usage is TRBV11-2 and J usage is TRBJ2-5; 11 positions match TRBD2. Germline-derived CDR1 and CDR2 are SGHAT and FQNNGV. This CDR3 spans 16 amino acids. J lost 1 base, V lost 1 base, and 2 bases had no gene match. In DNA form, the CDR3 reads TGTGCCAGCAGCTTAGGTAGCGGGAGGGCCCAAGAGACCCAGTACTTC. Protein product: CASSLGSGRAQETQYF.

The rearrangement uses TRBV7-9 and TRBJ1-2; the match to TRBD1 covers 7 bases. CDR1 is SEHNR, CDR2 FQNEAQ, per germline (reference sequence). CDR3 size: 13 residues. J was trimmed by 6 bases and V by 1 base; bases with no gene match: 2. CDR3 loop: CASSLEGADGYTF. For the CDR3, the DNA is TGTGCCAGCAGCTTAGAGGGGGCTGATGGCTACACCTTC.

The chain has TRBV5-1 and TRBJ2-5, with 8 bases identical to TRBD2. CDR3 length: 15 residues. V was clipped by 1 base and J by 1 base; unmatched bases: 3. CDR1 SGHRS and CDR2 YFSETQ come from the germline V gene. The CDR3 nucleotides read TGCGCCAGCAGCTTGAGGCGGGGGGCCCAAGAGACCCAGTACTTC. Translating gives CASSLRRGAQETQYF.

The V call is TRBV2, the J call TRBJ2-7, with 9 bases identical to TRBD2. The V gene end was trimmed by 6 bases and the J gene end by 5 bases; junction bases not matched to a gene: 11. Germline CDR1 and CDR2: SNHLY and FYNNEI. This CDR3 comprises 15 residues. The CDR3 region has the DNA TGTGCCAGCAGGGAGACTAGCGGAATGGGGAACGAGCAGTACTTC. It encodes CASRETSGMGNEQYF.

This clone was picked up a small number of times. The V and J genes are TRBV28 and TRBJ1-1; perhaps TRBD1 as D (6 bases). V was cut by 6 bases and J by 5 bases, with 16 bases left in between. CDR1 and CDR2 (germline): MDHEN, SYDVKM. The CDR3 loop spans 14 amino acids. The CDR3 protein is CASRSAGVGTEAFF. CDR3 bases: TGTGCCAGCAGATCAGCAGGGGTTGGGACTGAAGCTTTCTTT.

This chain joins TRBV6-5 and TRBJ1-1; D is unresolved. This CDR3 is 11 amino acids long. V lost 7 bases and J lost 7, with 10 bases in between. Germline lookup yields CDR1 MNHEY and CDR2 SVGAGI. This chain's CDR3 is CASTLGGEAFF. The CDR3 region has the DNA TGTGCCAGCACTCTTGGAGGTGAAGCTTTCTTT.

The chain employs TRBV9 and TRBJ2-1; TRBD2 aligns across 11 bases. CDR3 length equals 16 residues. Germline trimming cut 3 bases from V and 7 bases from J; bases unmatched to any gene: 9. Germline lookup yields CDR1 SGDLS and CDR2 YYNGEE. This CDR3 reads CASSASTSGRKNEQFF. The DNA of the CDR3 is TGTGCCAGCAGCGCGAGTACTAGCGGGAGAAAGAATGAGCAGTTCTTC.

The CDR3 reads CASSFMRGRSDEQFF. DNA for the CDR3: TGTGCCAGCAGCTTTATGAGGGGGCGCTCGGATGAGCAGTTCTTC. The V call is TRBV7-9, the J call TRBJ2-1, with 7 bases matching TRBD1. CDR3 length equals 15 residues. Germline CDR1 reads SEHNR; CDR2 reads FQNEAQ (reference sequence). Unmatched junction bases numbered 10, after V lost 3 bases and J lost 8 bases.

CDR3 in DNA: TGTGCCAGCAGCTTAATGGGACTAGCGGGGGGCACAGATACGCAGTATTTT. It encodes CASSLMGLAGGTDTQYF. J is TRBJ2-3 and V is TRBV11-1, with 14 bases matching TRBD2. J was trimmed by 1 base and V by 2 bases; bases with no gene match: 2. This CDR3 has 17 amino acids. CDR1 is SGHAT and CDR2 is FQDESV in the germline V gene (reference sequence).